This note documents a single T cell receptor (beta chain) sequence. This sample was included in a study of blood T cell repertoires in COVID-19. Study-level information: PBMCs, B-cell-depleted T cells, or T cells were the source of the cDNA or gDNA that made up the material.

Measured with immunoSEQ multiplex PCR; TCRdb has only the in-frame clones, and not every one. The sample shows some 250,000 clones, under 90% of them seen only once. The CDR3 sequence is 13 residues long. Germline V gives CDR1 ENHRY, CDR2 SYGVKD. V gave up 1 base and J gave up 8 bases, with 9 bases separating them. Sequenced input: PBMCs or T cells enriched from blood (not recorded which). The chain uses TRBV10-3 and TRBJ2-1, with D uncertain. This TCR was recovered from a woman aged 25 to 39 with acute COVID-19. CDR3 nucleotides: TGTGCCATCAGTGAGTTAGTGGCGGATGAGCAGTTCTTC. Translation gives CAISELVADEQFF.